A single sample is the source of the 5 T cell receptor beta chains below, sequenced in a study of blood T cell repertoires in COVID-19. Repertoires were generated with immunoSEQ multiplex PCR, while TCRdb's copy carries only in-frame clones and drops some. The table has about 280,000 clones, around 90% seen once. The sequencing input was PBMCs or T cells enriched from blood (not recorded which). The receptors originated from a woman aged 18-29 years with acute COVID-19.

This rearrangement joins TRBV30 to TRBJ1-1; D gene ambiguous. The length of the CDR3 is 14 residues. V was clipped by 3 bases and J by 1 base, with 12 bases between them. Germline values: CDR1 GTSNPN, CDR2 SVGIG (reference sequence). The CDR3: CAWSPDIWNTEAFF. The CDR3, as DNA: TGTGCCTGGAGCCCCGACATTTGGAACACTGAAGCTTTCTTT.

The chain has TRBV7-2 and TRBJ2-1, with 11 positions matching TRBD2. Germline V lookup: CDR1 SGHTA, CDR2 FQGNSA. The CDR3 is made up of 15 amino acids. V lost 3 bases, J lost 6 bases, and 4 bases stayed unmatched. The chain's CDR3 is CASSFRTSGPNEQFF. The CDR3 coding sequence is TGTGCCAGCAGCTTTCGGACTAGCGGGCCCAATGAGCAGTTCTTC.

In DNA form, the CDR3 reads TGTGCCAGCAGCTTAGTTCAGGGGCCGGGCACTGAAGCTTTCTTT. It is translated as CASSLVQGPGTEAFF. This chain uses TRBV7-8 with TRBJ1-1, with D perhaps TRBD1 (6 bases). The CDR3 sequence is 15 residues long. Trimming left V 1 base short and J 4 bases short, with 13 bases between. The V gene's germline CDR1 is SGHVS and CDR2 FQNEAQ.

The genes are TRBV7-9 and TRBJ1-3; a possible D gene is TRBD1 (6 bases). The V gene lost 5 bases and the J gene lost 1 base, with 15 bases spanning the gap. The CDR3 sequence is 16 residues long. Germline-derived CDR1 and CDR2 are SEHNR and FQNEAQ (reference sequence). This chain's CDR3 is CASSRNRVSSGNTIYF. The CDR3 bases are TGTGCCAGCAGCCGTAACAGGGTTAGTTCTGGAAACACCATATATTTT.

The rearrangement joins TRBV12-3 or TRBV12-4 to TRBJ1-1, with D maybe TRBD1 (5 bases). The CDR3 is made up of 13 amino acids. The ends were cut back, 4 bases at V and 4 bases at J, with 10 bases in the middle. The CDR3 spells CASSSSGGTEAFF. For the CDR3, the DNA is TGTGCCAGCAGTTCCTCGGGGGGCACTGAAGCTTTCTTT.